The present TCR beta chain was sequenced within a study of STAT5B mutations in CD4+ large granular lymphocyte leukemia. Only in-frame clones appear in the TCRdb table, and some are missing; sequencing was by immunoSEQ multiplex PCR. The sample has some 30,000 clones, 80% to 90% seen once; the top ten hold about 4.4%. The sample comprised CD4+ T cells from blood buffy coats. This clonotype was sampled from a human donor in good health.

CDR3 nucleotides: TGTGCCAGCAGAGATAAACAGGGGGCCACAGATACGCAGTATTTT. Translated, it gives CASRDKQGATDTQYF. The chain recombines TRBV7-9 with TRBJ2-3, with TRBD1 matching over 9 bases. CDR3 length: 15 residues. Germline V gene data show CDR1 as SEHNR and CDR2 as FQNEAQ (reference sequence). V was clipped by 6 bases and J by 2 bases; unmatched bases: 6.